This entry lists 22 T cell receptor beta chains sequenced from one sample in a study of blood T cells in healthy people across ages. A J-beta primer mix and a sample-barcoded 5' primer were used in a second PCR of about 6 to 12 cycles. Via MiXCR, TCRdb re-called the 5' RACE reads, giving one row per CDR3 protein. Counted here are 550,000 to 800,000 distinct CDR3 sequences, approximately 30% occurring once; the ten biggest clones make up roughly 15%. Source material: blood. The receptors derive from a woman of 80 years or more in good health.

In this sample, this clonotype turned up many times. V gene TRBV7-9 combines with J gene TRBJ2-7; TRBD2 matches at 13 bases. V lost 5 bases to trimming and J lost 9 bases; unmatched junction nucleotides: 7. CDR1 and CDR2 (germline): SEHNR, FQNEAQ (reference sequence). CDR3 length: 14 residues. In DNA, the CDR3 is TGTGCCAGCAGCCCTTGGACTAGCGGGGGAGTGCAGTACTTC. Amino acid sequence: CASSPWTSGGVQYF.

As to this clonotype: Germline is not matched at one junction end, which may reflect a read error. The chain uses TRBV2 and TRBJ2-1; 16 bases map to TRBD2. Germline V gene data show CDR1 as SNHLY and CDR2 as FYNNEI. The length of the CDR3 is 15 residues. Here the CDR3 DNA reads TGTACCAGCAAACCCCCGGGACTAGCGGGGGGGCGGGAGTTCTTC. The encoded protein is CTSKPPGLAGGREFF.

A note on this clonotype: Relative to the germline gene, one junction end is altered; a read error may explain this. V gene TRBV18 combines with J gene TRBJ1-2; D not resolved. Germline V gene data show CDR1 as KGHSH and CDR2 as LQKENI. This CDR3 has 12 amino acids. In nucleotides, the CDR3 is TGTGTCAGCTCACCATCCGGTTACGGCTACACCTTC. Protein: CVSSPSGYGYTF.

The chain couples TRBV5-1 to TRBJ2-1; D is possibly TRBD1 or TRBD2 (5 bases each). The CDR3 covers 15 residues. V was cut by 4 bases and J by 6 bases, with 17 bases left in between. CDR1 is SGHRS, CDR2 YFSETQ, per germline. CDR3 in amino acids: CASSSTPGPGNEQFF. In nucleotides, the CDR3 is TGCGCCAGCAGCAGCACCCCGGGACCAGGCAATGAGCAGTTCTTC.

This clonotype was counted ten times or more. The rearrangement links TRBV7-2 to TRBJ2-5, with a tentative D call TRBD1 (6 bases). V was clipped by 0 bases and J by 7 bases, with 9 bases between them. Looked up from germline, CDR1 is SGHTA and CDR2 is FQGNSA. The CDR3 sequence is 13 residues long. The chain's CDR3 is CASSLAGTRTQYF. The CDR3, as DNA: TGTGCCAGCAGCTTAGCCGGGACACGGACCCAGTACTTC.

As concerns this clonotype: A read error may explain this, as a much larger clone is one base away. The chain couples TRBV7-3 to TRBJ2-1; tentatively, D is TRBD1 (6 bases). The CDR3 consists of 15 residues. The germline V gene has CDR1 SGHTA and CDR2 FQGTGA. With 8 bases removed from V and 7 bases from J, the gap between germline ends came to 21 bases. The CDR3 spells CASGSGQSPWNEQFF. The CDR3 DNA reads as TGTGCCAGCGGCTCTGGACAGAGTCCCTGGAATGAGCAGTTCTTC.

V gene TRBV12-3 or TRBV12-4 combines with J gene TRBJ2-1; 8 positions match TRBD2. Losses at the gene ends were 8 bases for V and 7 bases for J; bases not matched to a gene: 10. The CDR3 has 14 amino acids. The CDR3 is CASRHLGGGNEQFF. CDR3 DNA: TGTGCCAGCCGCCACCTCGGGGGGGGGAATGAGCAGTTCTTC.

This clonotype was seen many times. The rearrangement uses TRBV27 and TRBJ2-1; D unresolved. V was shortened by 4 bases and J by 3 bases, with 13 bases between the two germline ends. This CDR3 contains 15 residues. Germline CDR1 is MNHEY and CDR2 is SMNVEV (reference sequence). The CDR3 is CASSSHQVDYNEQFF. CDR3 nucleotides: TGTGCCAGCAGTTCTCACCAGGTTGACTACAATGAGCAGTTCTTC.

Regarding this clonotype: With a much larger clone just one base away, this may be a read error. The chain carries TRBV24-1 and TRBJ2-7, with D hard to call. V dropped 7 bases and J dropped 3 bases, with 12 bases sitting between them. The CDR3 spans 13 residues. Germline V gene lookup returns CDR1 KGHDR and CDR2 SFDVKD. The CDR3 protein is CATRDPTNYEQYF. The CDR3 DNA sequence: TGTGCCACCAGGGACCCGACAAACTACGAGCAGTACTTC.

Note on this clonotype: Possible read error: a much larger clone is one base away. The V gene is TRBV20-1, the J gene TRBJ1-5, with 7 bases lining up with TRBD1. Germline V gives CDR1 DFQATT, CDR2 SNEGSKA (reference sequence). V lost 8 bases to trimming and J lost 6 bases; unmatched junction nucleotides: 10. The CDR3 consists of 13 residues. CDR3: CSSGKGAGQPQHF. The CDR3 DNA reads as TGCAGTTCCGGCAAGGGGGCAGGTCAGCCCCAGCATTTT.

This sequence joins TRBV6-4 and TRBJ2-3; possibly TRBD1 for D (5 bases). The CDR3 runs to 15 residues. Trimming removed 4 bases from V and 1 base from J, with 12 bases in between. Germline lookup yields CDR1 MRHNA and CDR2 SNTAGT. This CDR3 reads CASSAQGTGTDTQYF. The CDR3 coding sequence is TGTGCCAGCAGTGCCCAGGGAACGGGCACAGATACGCAGTATTTT.

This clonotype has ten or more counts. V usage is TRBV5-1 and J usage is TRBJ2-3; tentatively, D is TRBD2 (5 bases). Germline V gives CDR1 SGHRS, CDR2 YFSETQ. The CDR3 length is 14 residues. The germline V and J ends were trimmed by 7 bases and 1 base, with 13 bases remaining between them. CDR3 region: CASRPEGGTDTQYF. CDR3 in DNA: TGCGCCAGCCGCCCCGAGGGAGGCACAGATACGCAGTATTTT.

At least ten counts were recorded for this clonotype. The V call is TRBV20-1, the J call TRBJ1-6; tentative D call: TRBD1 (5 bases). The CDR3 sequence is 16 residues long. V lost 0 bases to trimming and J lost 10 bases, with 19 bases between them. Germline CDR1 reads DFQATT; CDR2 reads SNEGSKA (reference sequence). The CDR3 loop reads CSARDPGRLGGSPLHF. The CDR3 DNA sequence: TGCAGTGCTAGAGATCCTGGGAGGCTCGGGGGGTCACCCCTCCACTTT.

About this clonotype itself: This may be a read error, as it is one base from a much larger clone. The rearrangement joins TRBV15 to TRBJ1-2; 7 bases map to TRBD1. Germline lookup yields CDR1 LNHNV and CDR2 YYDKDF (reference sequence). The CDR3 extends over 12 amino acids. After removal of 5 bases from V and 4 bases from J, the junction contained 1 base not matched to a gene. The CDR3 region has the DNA TGTGCCACCAGCCGGGACAGCTATGGCTACACCTTC. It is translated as CATSRDSYGYTF.

The CDR3: CASSYSPWGGNQPQHF. The CDR3 DNA is TGTGCCAGCAGTTACTCCCCTTGGGGGGGCAATCAGCCCCAGCATTTT. The chain uses TRBV6-6 and TRBJ1-5, with D tentatively TRBD1 (5 bases). Trimming stripped 0 bases from V and 2 bases from J, with 11 bases between. The CDR3 length is 16 residues. Germline V gives CDR1 MNHNY, CDR2 SVGAGI (reference sequence).

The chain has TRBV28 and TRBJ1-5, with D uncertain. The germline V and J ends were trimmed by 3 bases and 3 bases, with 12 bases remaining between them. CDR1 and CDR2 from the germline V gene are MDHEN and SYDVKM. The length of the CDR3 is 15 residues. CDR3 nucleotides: TGTGCCAGCAGTTTGGAGGACTCTATCAATCAGCCCCAGCATTTT. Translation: CASSLEDSINQPQHF. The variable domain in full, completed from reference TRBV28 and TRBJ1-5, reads DVKVTQSSRYLVKRTGEKVFLECVQDMDHENMFWYRQDPGLGLRLIYFSYDVKMKEKGDIPEGYSVSREKKERFSLILESASTNQTSMYLCASSLEDSINQPQHFGDGTRLSIL.

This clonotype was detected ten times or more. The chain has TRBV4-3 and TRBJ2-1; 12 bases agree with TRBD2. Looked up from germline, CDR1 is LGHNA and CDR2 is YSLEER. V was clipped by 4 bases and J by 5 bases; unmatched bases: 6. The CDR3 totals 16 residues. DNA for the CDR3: TGCGCCAGCAGCCTCTCTAGCGGGGGGGCCGACAATGAGCAGTTCTTC. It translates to CASSLSSGGADNEQFF.

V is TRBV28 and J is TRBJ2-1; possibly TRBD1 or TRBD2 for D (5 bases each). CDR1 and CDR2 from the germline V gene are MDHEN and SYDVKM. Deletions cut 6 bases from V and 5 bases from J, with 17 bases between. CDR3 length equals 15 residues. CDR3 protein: CASSKGSWGNNEQFF. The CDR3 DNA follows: TGTGCCAGCAGCAAGGGCTCGTGGGGGAACAATGAGCAGTTCTTC.

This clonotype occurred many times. CDR3 nucleotides: TGTGCCAGCAGCTCACCCCCCGGGGTCTACGAGCAGTACTTC. The encoded protein is CASSSPPGVYEQYF. The chain uses TRBV7-8 and TRBJ2-7; possible D gene TRBD2, 5 bases. CDR1 is SGHVS and CDR2 is FQNEAQ in the germline V gene. V gave up 4 bases and J gave up 3 bases, with 13 bases separating them. The CDR3 is 14 residues long. The variable domain in full, with the rest retrieved from reference TRBV7-8 and TRBJ2-7, is GAGVSQSPRYKVAKRGQDVALRCDPISGHVSLFWYQQALGQGPEFLTYFQNEAQLDKSGLPSDRFFAERPEGSVSTLKIQRTQQEDSAVYLCASSSPPGVYEQYFGPGTRLTVT.

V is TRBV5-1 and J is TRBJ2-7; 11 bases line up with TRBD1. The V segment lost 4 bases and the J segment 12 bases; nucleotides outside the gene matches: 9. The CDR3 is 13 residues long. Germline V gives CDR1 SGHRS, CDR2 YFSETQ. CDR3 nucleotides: TGCGCCAGCAGCCCGGACAGGGGGCGGGGGCGGTACTTC. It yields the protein CASSPDRGRGRYF.

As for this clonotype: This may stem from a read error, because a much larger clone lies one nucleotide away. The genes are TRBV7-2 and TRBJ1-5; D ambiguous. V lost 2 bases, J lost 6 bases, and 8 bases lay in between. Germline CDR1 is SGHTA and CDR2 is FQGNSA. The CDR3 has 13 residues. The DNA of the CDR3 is TGTGCCAGCAGCTTATTCGATGGTCAGCCCCAGCATTTT. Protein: CASSLFDGQPQHF.

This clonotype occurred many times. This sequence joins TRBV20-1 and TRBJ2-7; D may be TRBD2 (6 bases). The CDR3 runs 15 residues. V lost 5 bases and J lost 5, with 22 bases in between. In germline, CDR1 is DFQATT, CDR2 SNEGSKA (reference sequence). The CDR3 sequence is CSAGRTSAGPDEQYF. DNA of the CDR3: TGCAGTGCTGGCCGAACTAGTGCGGGGCCAGACGAGCAGTACTTC.